These 18 T cell receptor beta chains were sequenced from one sample in a study of cytomegalovirus exposure and HLA in healthy donors (dated by TCRdb to 2016 to 2017). Library construction relied on the immunoSEQ multiplex PCR assay. Held by TCRdb, this immuneACCESS table contains in-frame sequences only and omits some clones. Under half of the omission traces to an unresolved V gene where checked; the cause of the rest is unknown. The sample table shows tens of thousands of clones, and roughly 96% are seen once. Clones ranked in the top ten supply about 1.3% of the sample. The sequenced sample was PBMCs. These receptors were collected from a woman aged 18-29 years in good health and CMV-seronegative.

The chain links TRBV18 to TRBJ2-1; 7 bases are shared with TRBD1. From germline, CDR1 is KGHSH and CDR2 LQKENI. The length of the CDR3 is 15 residues. The V gene end was trimmed by 4 bases and the J gene end by 0 bases; junction bases not matched to a gene: 3. In DNA, the CDR3 is TGTGCCAGCTCACGGGGACAGCCCTCCTACAATGAGCAGTTCTTC. This encodes CASSRGQPSYNEQFF.

V is TRBV5-1 and J is TRBJ2-5, with D perhaps TRBD1 (6 bases). The germline V gene has CDR1 SGHRS and CDR2 YFSETQ. V gave up 5 bases and J gave up 2 bases, with 13 bases separating them. The CDR3 contains 14 residues. The CDR3 region is CASRPSDSQETQYF. The CDR3 coding sequence is TGCGCCAGCAGGCCCTCGGACAGTCAAGAGACCCAGTACTTC.

This chain links TRBV10-3 with TRBJ1-1, with 8 bases fitting TRBD1. V lost 6 bases, J lost 1 base, and 7 bases stayed unmatched. In germline, CDR1 is ENHRY, CDR2 SYGVKD. The CDR3 consists of 15 residues. CDR3 sequence (DNA): TGTGCCATCAGAAACAGGGGGTTGGAGAACACTGAAGCTTTCTTT. Its translation: CAIRNRGLENTEAFF.

The rearrangement uses TRBV28 and TRBJ2-7; TRBD2 matches 8 bases. The junction had 9 bases not matched to a gene; V was cut back by 5 bases and J by 3 bases. The CDR3 is made up of 15 amino acids. The germline gives CDR1 MDHEN, CDR2 SYDVKM. The CDR3 region is CASSMTGTRGYEQYF. The CDR3 DNA reads as TGTGCCAGCAGTATGACCGGGACTAGAGGCTACGAGCAGTACTTC.

The rearrangement uses TRBV6-1 and TRBJ2-6, with 9 bases matching TRBD1. The CDR3 covers 15 residues. V lost 6 bases, J lost 0 bases, and 0 bases stayed unmatched. Germline V gene data show CDR1 as MNHNS and CDR2 as SASEGT. The CDR3 region is CASRTGGSGANVLTF. The CDR3 DNA sequence: TGTGCCAGCAGGACAGGGGGCTCTGGGGCCAACGTCCTGACTTTC.

The chain uses TRBV29-1 and TRBJ1-2, with a possible D match to TRBD1 (5 bases). This CDR3 spans 13 amino acids. Per the germline V gene, CDR1 is SQVTM and CDR2 is ANQGSEA. V was cut by 6 bases and J by 3 bases, with 14 bases left in between. The CDR3 loop is CSVEGLRHYGYTF. DNA for the CDR3: TGCAGCGTCGAGGGACTTAGGCACTATGGCTACACCTTC.

J is TRBJ2-5 and V is TRBV5-1, with TRBD1 as a possible D gene (6 bases). V lost 3 bases and J 3 bases, leaving 18 bases between the germline ends. The CDR3 covers 16 residues. The germline V gene has CDR1 SGHRS and CDR2 YFSETQ. CDR3 sequence: CASSSRTANTKETQYF. CDR3 nucleotides: TGCGCCAGCAGCTCTCGGACAGCAAATACGAAAGAGACCCAGTACTTC.

In its sample, this clone was seen once. The chain recombines TRBV27 with TRBJ2-5, with 8 bases lining up with TRBD1. The V gene's germline CDR1 is MNHEY and CDR2 SMNVEV (reference sequence). V was clipped by 0 bases and J by 5 bases; unmatched bases: 8. The CDR3 is made up of 16 amino acids. The CDR3 is CASSLSLATGVETQYF. CDR3 DNA: TGTGCCAGCAGTTTATCTTTGGCGACAGGGGTCGAGACCCAGTACTTC.

The J gene is TRBJ2-5, the V gene TRBV11-3; a possible D gene is TRBD1 (5 bases). Trimming stripped 4 bases from V and 5 bases from J, with 20 bases between. This CDR3 spans 16 amino acids. CDR1 SGHNT and CDR2 YENEEA come from the germline V gene. The CDR3, as DNA: TGTGCCAGCAGCTCTCCGTCGGCTAGGGGCCTGGAGACCCAGTACTTC. Translated, it gives CASSSPSARGLETQYF. Variable domain in full (rest from reference TRBV11-3 and TRBJ2-5): EAGVVQSPRYKIIEKKQPVAFWCNPISGHNTLYWYLQNLGQGPELLIRYENEEAVDDSQLPKDRFSAERLKGVDSTLKIQPAELGDSAVYLCASSSPSARGLETQYFGPGTRLLVL.

This clone was counted once. The chain links TRBV10-3 to TRBJ2-7; 10 positions agree with TRBD1. CDR3 size: 13 residues. Trimming at V came to 7 bases and at J to 4 bases, leaving 4 bases not matched to a gene. From germline, CDR1 is ENHRY and CDR2 SYGVKD. Here the CDR3 reads CAITPGQGYEQYF. CDR3 DNA sequence: TGTGCCATCACCCCGGGACAGGGGTACGAGCAGTACTTC.

The chain has TRBV20-1 and TRBJ2-7, with D possibly TRBD2 on 5 matching bases. Germline-derived CDR1 and CDR2 are DFQATT and SNEGSKA (reference sequence). V was pared by 3 bases and J by 4 bases, with 7 bases between. The CDR3 has 11 residues. CDR3 nucleotide sequence: TGCAGTGCTAGTGAGGGATACGAGCAGTACTTC. This sequence encodes CSASEGYEQYF.

The V and J genes are TRBV6-4 and TRBJ1-2; D is perhaps TRBD1 (6 bases). The CDR3 is 15 residues long. Per germline, CDR1 MRHNA and CDR2 SNTAGT. Trimming left V 0 bases short and J 6 bases short, with 14 bases between. CDR3 nucleotides: TGTGCCAGCAGTGACTCCTTAAGCAACAGGGATGGCTACACCTTC. Translating it yields CASSDSLSNRDGYTF.

The J gene is TRBJ2-7, the V gene TRBV4-1; the D is unclear. From germline, CDR1 is MGHRA and CDR2 YSYEKL. Deletions cut 3 bases from V and 2 bases from J, with 11 bases between. The CDR3 contains 14 residues. The CDR3: CASSQNYPAYEQYF. The CDR3 bases are TGCGCCAGCAGCCAGAACTACCCAGCCTACGAGCAGTACTTC.

The V gene is TRBV10-1, the J gene TRBJ1-2; no clear D gene. The CDR3 has 13 residues. The V and J ends lost 0 bases and 4 bases respectively, with 6 bases between them. In germline, CDR1 is WNHNN, CDR2 SYGVQD (reference sequence). CDR3 coding DNA: TGCGCCAGCAGTGAGTCGCAGATCTATGGCTACACCTTC. Its protein is CASSESQIYGYTF.

The V call is TRBV7-9, the J call TRBJ2-1; D gene unclear. The CDR3 is 16 amino acids. Trimming took off 4 bases at V and 0 bases at J, with 13 bases between the two ends. Germline V gene data show CDR1 as SEHNR and CDR2 as FQNEAQ (reference sequence). The CDR3 bases are TGTGCCAGCAGCTCCGAAAGCCCGATCTCCTACAATGAGCAGTTCTTC. It translates to CASSSESPISYNEQFF.

This clone is a singleton in its sample. This chain joins TRBV7-2 and TRBJ2-7; 9 bases map to TRBD2. Trimming removed 5 bases from V and 4 bases from J; junction bases left unmatched: 9. The V gene's germline CDR1 is SGHTA and CDR2 FQGNSA. The CDR3 has 15 amino acids. CDR3 nucleotide sequence: TGTGCCAGCAGCCCCCGCAGCGGGAGGTGGTACGAGCAGTACTTC. This translates into CASSPRSGRWYEQYF.

For the CDR3, the DNA is TGTGCCAGCAGCGAACCGTGGTCCGGAAGCGCTGAAGCTTTCTTT. It codes for CASSEPWSGSAEAFF. The J gene is TRBJ1-1, the V gene TRBV5-5; no clear D. The CDR3 runs to 15 residues. Germline V CDR1 and CDR2: SGHKS, YYEKEE (reference sequence). Trimming took off 4 bases at V and 6 bases at J, with 19 bases between the two ends.

The V call is TRBV13, the J call TRBJ1-4; D is undetermined. Germline V lookup: CDR1 PRHDT, CDR2 FYEKMQ (reference sequence). The CDR3 runs to 14 residues. V lost 3 bases and J lost 0, with 5 bases in between. The CDR3 loop is CASSFRATNEKLFF. The CDR3 DNA is TGTGCCAGCAGCTTCCGTGCAACTAATGAAAAACTGTTTTTT.